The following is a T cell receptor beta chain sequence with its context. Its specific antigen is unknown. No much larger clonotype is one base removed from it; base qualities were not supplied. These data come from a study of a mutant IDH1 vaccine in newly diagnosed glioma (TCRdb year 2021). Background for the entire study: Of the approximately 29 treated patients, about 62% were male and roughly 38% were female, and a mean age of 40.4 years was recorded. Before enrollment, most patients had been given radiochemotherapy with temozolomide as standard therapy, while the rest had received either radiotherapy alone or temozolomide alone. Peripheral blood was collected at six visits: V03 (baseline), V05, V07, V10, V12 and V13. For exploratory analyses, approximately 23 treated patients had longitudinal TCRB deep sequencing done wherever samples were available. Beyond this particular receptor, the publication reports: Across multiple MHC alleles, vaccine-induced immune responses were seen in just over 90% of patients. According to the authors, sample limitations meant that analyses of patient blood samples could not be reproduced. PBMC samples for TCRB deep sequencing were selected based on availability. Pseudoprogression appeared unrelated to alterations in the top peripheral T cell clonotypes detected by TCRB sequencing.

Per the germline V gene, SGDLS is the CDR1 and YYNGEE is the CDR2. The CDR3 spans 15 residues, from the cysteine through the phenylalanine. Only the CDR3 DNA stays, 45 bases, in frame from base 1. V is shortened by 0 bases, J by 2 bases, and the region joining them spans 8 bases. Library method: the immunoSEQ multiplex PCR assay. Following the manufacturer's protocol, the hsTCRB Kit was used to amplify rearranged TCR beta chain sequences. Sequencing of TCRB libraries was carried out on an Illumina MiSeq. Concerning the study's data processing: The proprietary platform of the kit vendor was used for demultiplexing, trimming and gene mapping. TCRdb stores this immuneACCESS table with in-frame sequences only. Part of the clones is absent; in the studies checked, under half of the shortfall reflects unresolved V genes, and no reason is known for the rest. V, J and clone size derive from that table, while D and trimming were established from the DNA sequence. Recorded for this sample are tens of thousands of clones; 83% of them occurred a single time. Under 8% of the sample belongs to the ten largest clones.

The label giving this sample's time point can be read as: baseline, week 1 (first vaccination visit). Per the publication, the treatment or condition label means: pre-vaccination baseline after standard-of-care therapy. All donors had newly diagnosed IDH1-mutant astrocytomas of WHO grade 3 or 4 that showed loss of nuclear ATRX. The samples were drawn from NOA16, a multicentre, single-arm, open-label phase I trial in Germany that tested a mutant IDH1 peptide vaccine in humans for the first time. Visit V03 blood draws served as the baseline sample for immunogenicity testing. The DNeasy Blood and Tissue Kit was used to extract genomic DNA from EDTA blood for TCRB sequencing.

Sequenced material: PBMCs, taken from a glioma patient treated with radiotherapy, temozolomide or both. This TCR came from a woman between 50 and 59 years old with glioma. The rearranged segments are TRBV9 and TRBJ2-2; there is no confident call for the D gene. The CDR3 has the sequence CASSVAWGNTGELFF. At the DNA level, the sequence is TGTGCCAGCAGCGTAGCTTGGGGAAACACCGGGGAGCTGTTTTTT.